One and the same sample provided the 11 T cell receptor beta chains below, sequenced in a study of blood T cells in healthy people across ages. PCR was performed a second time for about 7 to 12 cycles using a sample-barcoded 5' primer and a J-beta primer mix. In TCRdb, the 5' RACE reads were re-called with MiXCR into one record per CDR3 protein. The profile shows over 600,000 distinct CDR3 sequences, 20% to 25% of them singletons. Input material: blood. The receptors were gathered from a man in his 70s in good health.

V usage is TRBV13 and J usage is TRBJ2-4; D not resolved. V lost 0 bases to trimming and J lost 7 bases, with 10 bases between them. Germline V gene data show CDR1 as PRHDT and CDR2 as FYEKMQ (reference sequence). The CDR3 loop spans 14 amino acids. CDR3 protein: CASSLGPGHNIQYF. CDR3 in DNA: TGTGCCAGCAGCTTAGGCCCAGGTCATAACATTCAGTACTTC.

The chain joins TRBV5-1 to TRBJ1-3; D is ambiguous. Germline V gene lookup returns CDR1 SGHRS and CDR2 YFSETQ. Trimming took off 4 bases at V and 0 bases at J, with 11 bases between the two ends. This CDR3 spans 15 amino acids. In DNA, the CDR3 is TGCGCCAGCAGCCTGGCTTCCAGCTCTGGAAACACCATATATTTT. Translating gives CASSLASSSGNTIYF. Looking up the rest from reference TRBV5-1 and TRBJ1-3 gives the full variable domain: KAGVTQTPRYLIKTRGQQVTLSCSPISGHRSVSWYQQTPGQGLQFLFEYFSETQRNKGNFPGRFSGRQFSNSRSEMNVSTLELGDSALYLCASSLASSSGNTIYFGEGSWLTVV.

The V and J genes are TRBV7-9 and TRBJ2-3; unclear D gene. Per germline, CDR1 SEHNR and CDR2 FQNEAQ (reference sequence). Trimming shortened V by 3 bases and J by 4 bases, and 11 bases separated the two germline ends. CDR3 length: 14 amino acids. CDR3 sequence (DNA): TGTGCCAGCAGCTTGACCCTGGAATCAGATACGCAGTATTTT. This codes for CASSLTLESDTQYF.

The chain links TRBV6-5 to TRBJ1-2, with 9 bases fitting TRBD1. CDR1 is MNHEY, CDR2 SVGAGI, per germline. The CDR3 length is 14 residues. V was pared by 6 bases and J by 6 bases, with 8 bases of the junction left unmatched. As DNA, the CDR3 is TGTGCCAGCAGGCGCGGGGGACAGGGTGATGGCTACACCTTC. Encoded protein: CASRRGGQGDGYTF.

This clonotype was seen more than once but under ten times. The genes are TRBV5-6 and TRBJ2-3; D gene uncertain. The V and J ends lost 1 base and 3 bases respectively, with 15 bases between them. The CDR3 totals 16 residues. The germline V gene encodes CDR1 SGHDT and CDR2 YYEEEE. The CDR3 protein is CASSLRGVGLTDTQYF. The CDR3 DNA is TGTGCCAGCAGCTTGCGTGGGGTTGGGTTAACAGATACGCAGTATTTT.

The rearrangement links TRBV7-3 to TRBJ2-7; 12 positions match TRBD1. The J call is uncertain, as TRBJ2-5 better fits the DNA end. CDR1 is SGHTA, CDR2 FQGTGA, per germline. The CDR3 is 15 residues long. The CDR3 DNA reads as TGTGCCAGCAGCTTAGGGACAGGGGGCTTGGAGACCCAGTACTTC. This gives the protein CASSLGTGGLETQYF.

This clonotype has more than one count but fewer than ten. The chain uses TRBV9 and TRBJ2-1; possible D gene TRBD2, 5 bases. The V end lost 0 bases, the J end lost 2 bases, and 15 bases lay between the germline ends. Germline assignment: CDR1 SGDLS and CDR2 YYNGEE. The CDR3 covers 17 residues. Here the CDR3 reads CASSVGGDSLAYNEQFF. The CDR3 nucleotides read TGTGCCAGCAGCGTAGGGGGAGACTCTCTCGCCTACAATGAGCAGTTCTTC.

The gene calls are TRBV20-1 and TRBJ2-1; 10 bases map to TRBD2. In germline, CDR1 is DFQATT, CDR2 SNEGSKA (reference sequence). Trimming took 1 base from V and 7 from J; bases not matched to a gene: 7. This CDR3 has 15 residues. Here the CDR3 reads CSARGVSGRVNEQFF. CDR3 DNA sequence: TGCAGTGCTAGAGGTGTCAGCGGGAGGGTAAATGAGCAGTTCTTC.

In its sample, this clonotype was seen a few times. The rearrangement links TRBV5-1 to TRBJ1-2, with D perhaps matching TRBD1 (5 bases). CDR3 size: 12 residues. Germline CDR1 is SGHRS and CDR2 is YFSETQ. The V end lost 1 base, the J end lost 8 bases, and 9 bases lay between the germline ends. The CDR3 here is CASSLPREGYTF. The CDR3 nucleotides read TGCGCCAGCAGCTTGCCCAGGGAGGGCTACACCTTC.

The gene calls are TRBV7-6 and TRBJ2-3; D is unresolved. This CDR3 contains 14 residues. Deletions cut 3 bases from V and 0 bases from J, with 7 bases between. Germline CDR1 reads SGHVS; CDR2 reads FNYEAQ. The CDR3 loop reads CASSFQDSTDTQYF. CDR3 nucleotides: TGTGCCAGCAGCTTTCAGGACAGCACAGATACGCAGTATTTT.

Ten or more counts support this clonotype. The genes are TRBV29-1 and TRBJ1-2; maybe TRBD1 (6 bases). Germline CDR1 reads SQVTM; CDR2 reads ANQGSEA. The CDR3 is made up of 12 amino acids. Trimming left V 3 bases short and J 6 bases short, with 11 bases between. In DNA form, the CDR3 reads TGCAGCGTTGAGGACAGAGTCCATGGCTACACCTTC. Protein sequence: CSVEDRVHGYTF.